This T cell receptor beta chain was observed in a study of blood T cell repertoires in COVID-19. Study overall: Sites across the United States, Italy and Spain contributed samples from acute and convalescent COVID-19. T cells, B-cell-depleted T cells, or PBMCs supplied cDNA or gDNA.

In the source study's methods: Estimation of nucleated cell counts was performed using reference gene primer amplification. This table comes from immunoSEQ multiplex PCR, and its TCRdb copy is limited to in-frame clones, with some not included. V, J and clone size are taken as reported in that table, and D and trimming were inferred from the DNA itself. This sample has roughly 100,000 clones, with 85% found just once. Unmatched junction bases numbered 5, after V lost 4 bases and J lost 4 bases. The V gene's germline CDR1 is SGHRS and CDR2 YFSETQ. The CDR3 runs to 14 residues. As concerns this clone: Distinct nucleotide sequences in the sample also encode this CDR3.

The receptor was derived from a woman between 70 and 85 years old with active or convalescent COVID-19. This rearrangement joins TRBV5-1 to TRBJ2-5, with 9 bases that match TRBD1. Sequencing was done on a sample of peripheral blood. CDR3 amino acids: CASSLQGAGETQYF. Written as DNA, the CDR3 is TGCGCCAGCAGCCTACAGGGGGCTGGAGAGACCCAGTACTTC.